A single sample gave rise to the 27 T cell receptor beta chains below, sequenced in a study of cytomegalovirus exposure and HLA in healthy donors. Primers for the PCR totalled 60 Vbeta and 13 Jbeta. Assay: immunoSEQ multiplex PCR; the TCRdb copy retains only in-frame clones and omits some. The sample has 90,000 or so clones, about three quarters seen once; the top ten hold 10%. What was sequenced was PBMCs. The receptors were gathered from a man aged 25 to 45 in good health and CMV-seropositive.

Notes on this clone: Its ends do not fully match the called genes, so a read error is possible. The V call is TRBV7-9, the J call TRBJ2-7; possibly TRBD2 for D (6 bases). The CDR3 contains 14 residues. CDR1 and CDR2 from the germline V gene are SEHNR and FQNEAQ (reference sequence). In DNA form, the CDR3 reads TGTTCCAGCAGCTTAGCAGGAGGGCCCTACGAGCAGTACTTC. Its protein is CSSSLAGGPYEQYF.

The chain has TRBV27 and TRBJ2-1; D is unclear. The germline gives CDR1 MNHEY, CDR2 SMNVEV (reference sequence). CDR3 size: 14 residues. V was shortened by 1 base and J by 3 bases, with 7 bases between the two germline ends. CDR3 loop: CASSLYSIYNEQFF. The CDR3 coding sequence is TGTGCCAGCAGTTTATATTCCATCTACAATGAGCAGTTCTTC.

On this clone: A read error may account for a junction end that differs from germline. This sequence joins TRBV7-9 and TRBJ2-5; 9 bases are shared with TRBD1. From germline, CDR1 is SEHNR and CDR2 FQNEAQ (reference sequence). The length of the CDR3 is 15 residues. CDR3 sequence reads: CSSSLASTGGETQYF. The CDR3 nucleotides are TGTTCCAGCAGCTTAGCCTCGACAGGGGGGGAGACCCAGTACTTC.

The genes are TRBV18 and TRBJ2-2, with a tentative D call TRBD2 (5 bases). This CDR3 spans 13 amino acids. CDR1 KGHSH and CDR2 LQKENI come from the germline V gene. V gave up 2 bases and J gave up 7 bases, with 8 bases separating them. For the CDR3, the DNA is TGTGCCAGCTCACCATCGGGATTCGGGGAGCTGTTTTTT. Translation gives CASSPSGFGELFF.

The CDR3 DNA sequence: TGTGCCAGTACCCTCGGGATGGGAGGGATCCGCGAGCAGTACTTC. Its translation is CASTLGMGGIREQYF. The chain recombines TRBV19 with TRBJ2-7; 7 bases are a match to TRBD2. V shed 7 bases, J shed 6 bases, and the junction held 15 bases outside the gene matches. The CDR3 is 15 amino acids. Germline CDR1 and CDR2: LNHDA and SQIVND (reference sequence).

The chain is built from TRBV5-1 and TRBJ2-3; 8 bases are shared with TRBD2. CDR3 length: 16 amino acids. Germline CDR1 and CDR2: SGHRS and YFSETQ. The V and J ends lost 3 bases and 0 bases, in that order; junction bases with no gene match: 6. CDR3 nucleotides: TGCGCCAGCAGCTCCATAGCGGGGACCAGCACAGATACGCAGTATTTT. Translation gives CASSSIAGTSTDTQYF.

Concerning this clone itself: The germline gene is not matched at one end of the junction; a read error may be the cause. The chain combines TRBV7-9 with TRBJ2-7, with 11 bases that match TRBD1. Germline V lookup: CDR1 SEHNR, CDR2 FQNEAQ (reference sequence). The CDR3 covers 15 residues. The CDR3 loop is CSSRPPGTGGYEQYF. CDR3 in DNA: TGTTCCAGCAGACCTCCCGGGACAGGGGGTTACGAGCAGTACTTC. Using reference TRBV7-9 and TRBJ2-7 for the parts outside the CDR3, the full variable domain is DTGVSQNPRHKITKRGQNVTFRCDPISEHNRLYWYRQTLGQGPEFLTYFQNEAQLEKSRLLSDRFSAERPKGSFSTLEIQRTEQGDSAMYLCSSRPPGTGGYEQYFGPGTRLTVT.

The V call is TRBV4-1, the J call TRBJ2-6, with TRBD1 matching over 12 bases. The germline CDR1 and CDR2 sequences are MGHRA and YSYEKL. The CDR3 is 19 amino acids. V shed 4 bases and J 4 bases; nucleotides not matched to a gene: 11. CDR3 in amino acids: CASSPTIWDRGRGANVLTF. The CDR3 nucleotides are TGCGCCAGCAGCCCAACTATCTGGGACAGGGGGCGAGGGGCCAACGTCCTGACTTTC.

The chain has TRBV5-1 and TRBJ1-5; D is possibly TRBD1 (5 bases). This CDR3 region has 14 residues. The germline gives CDR1 SGHRS, CDR2 YFSETQ. Trimming cost V 1 base and J 6 bases, with 11 bases left between them. The CDR3 sequence: CASSLKGEGQPQHF. CDR3 in DNA: TGCGCCAGCAGCTTGAAAGGGGAGGGTCAGCCCCAGCATTTT.

The chain employs TRBV9 and TRBJ2-2; perhaps TRBD2 as D (6 bases). Trimming shortened V by 0 bases and J by 0 bases, and 12 bases separated the two germline ends. Germline V CDR1 and CDR2: SGDLS, YYNGEE. CDR3 size: 17 residues. The CDR3 coding sequence is TGTGCCAGCAGCGTAGGTGCGGCGGGAACGAACACCGGGGAGCTGTTTTTT. Its translation: CASSVGAAGTNTGELFF.

The rearrangement uses TRBV7-6 and TRBJ1-3, with D perhaps matching TRBD1 (5 bases). This CDR3 contains 15 residues. Trimming cost V 5 bases and J 1 base, with 12 bases left between them. From germline, CDR1 is SGHVS and CDR2 FNYEAQ. The DNA for the CDR3 is TGTGCCAGCAGCACCAGCGGGGGATCTGGAAACACCATATATTTT. It codes for CASSTSGGSGNTIYF.

This chain connects TRBV5-5 to TRBJ2-7; TRBD1 agrees at 7 bases. V lost 5 bases and J lost 1; bases outside the gene matches: 9. The germline V gene encodes CDR1 SGHKS and CDR2 YYEKEE (reference sequence). The CDR3 extends over 15 amino acids. CDR3 region: CASRNRQGGSYEQYF. CDR3 coding DNA: TGTGCCAGCAGAAACCGACAGGGTGGGTCCTACGAGCAGTACTTC.

This clone was seen a few times. This chain connects TRBV4-3 to TRBJ2-1, with 8 bases matching TRBD2. CDR1 LGHNA and CDR2 YSLEER come from the germline V gene. The CDR3 sequence is 17 residues long. Unmatched junction bases numbered 6, after V lost 0 bases and J lost 2 bases. CDR3 residues: CASSQEGPSGPYNEQFF. The CDR3 DNA reads as TGCGCCAGCAGCCAAGAAGGCCCTAGCGGGCCCTACAATGAGCAGTTCTTC.

The DNA of the CDR3 is TGTGCCAGTAGTATGACTAAACAGGGGGGCAGGAACACTGAAGCTTTCTTT. Translation: CASSMTKQGGRNTEAFF. The rearrangement uses TRBV19 and TRBJ1-1, with 8 positions matching TRBD1. The CDR3 loop spans 17 amino acids. Germline-derived CDR1 and CDR2 are LNHDA and SQIVND (reference sequence). V trimming: 3 bases; J trimming: 1 base; junction bases outside the gene matches: 10.

The chain is built from TRBV27 and TRBJ1-1, with D uncertain. Germline-derived CDR1 and CDR2 are MNHEY and SMNVEV (reference sequence). The V and J ends lost 3 bases and 2 bases respectively, with 10 bases between them. There are 14 residues in the CDR3. This CDR3 reads CASSLVDSNTEAFF. DNA of the CDR3: TGTGCCAGCAGTTTGGTAGACTCAAACACTGAAGCTTTCTTT.

This chain links TRBV28 with TRBJ1-6; tentative D call: TRBD1 (5 bases). CDR3 length equals 14 residues. V lost 3 bases to trimming and J lost 4 bases, with 7 bases between them. Per germline, CDR1 MDHEN and CDR2 SYDVKM. Here the CDR3 reads CASSLGGYNSPLHF. The CDR3 nucleotides are TGTGCCAGCAGTTTGGGGGGGTATAATTCACCCCTCCACTTT. Supplemented by reference TRBV28 and TRBJ1-6, the full variable domain reads DVKVTQSSRYLVKRTGEKVFLECVQDMDHENMFWYRQDPGLGLRLIYFSYDVKMKEKGDIPEGYSVSREKKERFSLILESASTNQTSMYLCASSLGGYNSPLHFGNGTRLTVT.

V and J are TRBV5-8 and TRBJ1-1; TRBD1 agrees at 8 bases. Germline V gives CDR1 SGHTS, CDR2 YDEGEE. Unmatched junction bases numbered 9, after V lost 1 base and J lost 10 bases. This CDR3 is 14 amino acids long. The CDR3 region is CASSLTGTGYAAFF. The CDR3 nucleotides read TGTGCCAGCAGCTTGACCGGGACAGGTTACGCAGCTTTCTTT.

This clone showed up just once. The chain has TRBV6-5 and TRBJ2-7, with TRBD2 as a possible D gene (5 bases). The germline V gene has CDR1 MNHEY and CDR2 SVGAGI. CDR3 size: 14 residues. Between the trimmed V and J ends, which lost 4 bases and 4 bases, there was a span of 14 bases. CDR3 in DNA: TGTGCCAGCAGTTCGGCCCAAACGGGATACGAGCAGTACTTC. It encodes CASSSAQTGYEQYF.

This clone was observed a single time. This chain connects TRBV7-3 to TRBJ2-2, with a tentative D call TRBD1 (6 bases). The CDR3 is 15 residues long. The V and J ends lost 2 bases and 7 bases respectively, with 14 bases between them. Looked up from germline, CDR1 is SGHTA and CDR2 is FQGTGA. The CDR3 loop is CASSLLGARHGELFF. The DNA of the CDR3 is TGTGCCAGCAGCTTACTGGGGGCCCGGCACGGGGAGCTGTTTTTT.

The genes are TRBV30 and TRBJ2-1; 8 nucleotides align to TRBD1. The germline V gene has CDR1 GTSNPN and CDR2 SVGIG (reference sequence). V dropped 2 bases and J dropped 12; count of bases not matched to a gene: 3. This CDR3 region has 11 residues. The CDR3 protein is CAWSPDRGQFF. CDR3 coding DNA: TGTGCCTGGAGTCCCGACAGGGGGCAGTTCTTC.

The V gene is TRBV6-5, the J gene TRBJ1-5; the D gene is possibly TRBD1 (6 bases). Germline CDR1 MNHEY, CDR2 SVGAGI. The CDR3 runs 15 residues. V dropped 6 bases and J dropped 2 bases, with 14 bases sitting between them. The CDR3 spells CASSHTGIGNQPQHF. The CDR3 coding sequence is TGTGCCAGCAGCCATACAGGGATCGGCAATCAGCCCCAGCATTTT.

J is TRBJ1-2 and V is TRBV10-3; D is unclear. The CDR3 covers 13 residues. Germline CDR1 and CDR2: ENHRY and SYGVKD. V shed 8 bases and J shed 5 bases, with 15 bases lying between them. Here the CDR3 DNA reads TGTGCCATCTCAGCGGATAAGGTTTATGGCTACACCTTC. Amino acids: CAISADKVYGYTF.

The CDR3 DNA reads TGTGCCAGCAGCCTAGGGACAGCCAAGGAAGCTTTCTTT. As protein: CASSLGTAKEAFF. The rearrangement uses TRBV11-2 and TRBJ1-1; TRBD1 matches 7 bases. CDR1 SGHAT and CDR2 FQNNGV come from the germline V gene. There are 13 residues in the CDR3. V lost 5 bases to trimming and J lost 8 bases; unmatched junction nucleotides: 8.

V gene TRBV7-8 combines with J gene TRBJ2-7, with D tentatively TRBD2 (6 bases). The CDR3 length is 15 residues. The germline V gene has CDR1 SGHVS and CDR2 FQNEAQ. V lost 4 bases and J lost 5, with 18 bases in between. The CDR3 DNA follows: TGTGCCAGCAGCTCCCCGGAGGGCTTAGTGGACGAGCAGTACTTC. Amino acids: CASSSPEGLVDEQYF.

The rearrangement uses TRBV30 and TRBJ2-5; 9 bases agree with TRBD1. V shed 0 bases and J 9 bases; nucleotides not matched to a gene: 8. CDR3 length equals 14 residues. Germline V gene data show CDR1 as GTSNPN and CDR2 as SVGIG (reference sequence). CDR3 residues: CAWSVLGGTGPQYF. CDR3 DNA: TGTGCCTGGAGTGTGTTGGGTGGGACAGGGCCCCAGTACTTC.

This clone occurred a few times. The chain recombines TRBV6-4 with TRBJ1-4; 8 bases align to TRBD1. The CDR3 runs to 18 residues. After removal of 4 bases from V and 7 bases from J, the junction contained 17 bases not matched to a gene. The germline V gene encodes CDR1 MRHNA and CDR2 SNTAGT. Here the CDR3 reads CASSADPVGRTGSEKLFF. In nucleotides, the CDR3 is TGTGCCAGCAGTGCCGATCCCGTGGGAAGGACAGGGAGTGAAAAACTGTTTTTT.

This clone turned up a few times. CDR3 region: CASSPRQTSEAFF. The CDR3 DNA reads TGTGCCAGCAGCCCCCGACAGACTTCTGAAGCTTTCTTT. The chain combines TRBV14 with TRBJ1-1, with D possibly matching TRBD1 (5 bases). This CDR3 spans 13 amino acids. V shed 4 bases and J shed 6 bases, with 12 bases lying between them. Germline loops: CDR1 SGHDN, CDR2 FVKESK.